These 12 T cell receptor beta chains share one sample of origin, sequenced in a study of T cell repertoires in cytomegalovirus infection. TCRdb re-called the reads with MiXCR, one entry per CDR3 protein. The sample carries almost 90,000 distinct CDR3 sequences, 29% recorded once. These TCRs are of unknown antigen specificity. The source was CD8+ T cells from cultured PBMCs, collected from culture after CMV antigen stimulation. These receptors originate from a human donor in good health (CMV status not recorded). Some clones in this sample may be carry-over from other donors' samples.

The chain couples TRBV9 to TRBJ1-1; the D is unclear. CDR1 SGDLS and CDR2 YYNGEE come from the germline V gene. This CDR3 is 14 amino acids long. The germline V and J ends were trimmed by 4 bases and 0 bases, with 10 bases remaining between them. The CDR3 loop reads CASSPSAMNTEAFF. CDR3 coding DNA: TGTGCCAGCAGCCCCTCTGCAATGAACACTGAAGCTTTCTTT.

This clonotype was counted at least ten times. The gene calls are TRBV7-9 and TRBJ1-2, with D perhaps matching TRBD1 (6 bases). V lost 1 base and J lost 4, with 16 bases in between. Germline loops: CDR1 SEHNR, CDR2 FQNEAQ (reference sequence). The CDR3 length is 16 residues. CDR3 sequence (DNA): TGTGCCAGCAGCTTAGGGGGCGGGGGCGACCCCTATGGCTACACCTTC. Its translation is CASSLGGGGDPYGYTF.

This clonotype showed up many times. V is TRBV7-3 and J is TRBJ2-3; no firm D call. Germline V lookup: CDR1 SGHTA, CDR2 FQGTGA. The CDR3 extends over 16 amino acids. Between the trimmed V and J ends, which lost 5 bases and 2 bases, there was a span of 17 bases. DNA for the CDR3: TGTGCCAGCAGCCATGAGGACCGGCTCCACACAGATACGCAGTATTTT. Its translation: CASSHEDRLHTDTQYF.

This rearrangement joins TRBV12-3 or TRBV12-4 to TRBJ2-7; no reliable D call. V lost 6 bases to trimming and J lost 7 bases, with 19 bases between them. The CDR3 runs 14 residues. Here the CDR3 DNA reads TGTGCCAGCAGCCCCCCGTTCCCTCCGGAGGAGCAGTACTTC. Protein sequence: CASSPPFPPEEQYF.

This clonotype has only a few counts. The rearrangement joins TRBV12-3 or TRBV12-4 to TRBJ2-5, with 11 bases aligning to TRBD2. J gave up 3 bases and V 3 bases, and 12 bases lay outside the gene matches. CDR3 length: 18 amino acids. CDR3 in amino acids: CASSFVFGGTSGEETQYF. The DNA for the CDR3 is TGTGCCAGCAGTTTTGTCTTTGGAGGGACTAGCGGAGAAGAGACCCAGTACTTC.

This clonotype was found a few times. DNA for the CDR3: TGTGCCAGCAGTGAGTTGAGGGGTTCAGCTGGGGCCAACGTCCTGACTTTC. This gives the protein CASSELRGSAGANVLTF. The gene calls are TRBV6-1 and TRBJ2-6; D is possibly TRBD1 or TRBD2 (5 bases each). The germline V gene encodes CDR1 MNHNS and CDR2 SASEGT. Trimming pared 3 bases from V and 2 bases from J, leaving 14 bases between. CDR3 length equals 17 residues.

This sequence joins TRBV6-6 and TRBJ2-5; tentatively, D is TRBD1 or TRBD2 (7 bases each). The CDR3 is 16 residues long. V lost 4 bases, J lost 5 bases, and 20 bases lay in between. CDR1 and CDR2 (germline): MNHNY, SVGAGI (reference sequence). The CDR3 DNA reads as TGTGCCAGCAGTTTCCCAGGGGGGGAATTTAAGGAGACCCAGTACTTC. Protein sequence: CASSFPGGEFKETQYF.

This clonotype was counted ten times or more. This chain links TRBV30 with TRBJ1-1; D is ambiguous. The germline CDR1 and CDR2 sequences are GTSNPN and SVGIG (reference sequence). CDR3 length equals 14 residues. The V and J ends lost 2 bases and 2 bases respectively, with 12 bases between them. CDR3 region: CAWSPSTDNTEAFF. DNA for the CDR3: TGTGCCTGGAGTCCCTCGACGGATAACACTGAAGCTTTCTTT.

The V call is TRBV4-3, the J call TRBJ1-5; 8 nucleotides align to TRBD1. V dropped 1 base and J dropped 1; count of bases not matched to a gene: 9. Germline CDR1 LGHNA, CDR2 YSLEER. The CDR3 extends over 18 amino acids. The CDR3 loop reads CASSQVEMDRDSNQPQHF. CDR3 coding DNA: TGCGCCAGCAGCCAAGTCGAGATGGACAGGGACAGCAATCAGCCCCAGCATTTT.

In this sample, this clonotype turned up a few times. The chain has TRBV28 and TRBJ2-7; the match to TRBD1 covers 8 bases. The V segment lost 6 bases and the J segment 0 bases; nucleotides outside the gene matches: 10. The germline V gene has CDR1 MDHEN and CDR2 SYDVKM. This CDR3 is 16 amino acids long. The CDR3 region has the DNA TGTGCCAGCAGCGATCCAGGGGGCACCAACTCCTACGAGCAGTACTTC. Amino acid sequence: CASSDPGGTNSYEQYF.

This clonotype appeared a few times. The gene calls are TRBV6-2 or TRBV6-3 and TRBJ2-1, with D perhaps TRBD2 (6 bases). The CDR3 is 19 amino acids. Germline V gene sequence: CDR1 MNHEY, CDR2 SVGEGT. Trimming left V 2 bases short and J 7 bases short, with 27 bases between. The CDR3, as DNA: TGTGCCAGCAGTTACCCCCCGGGGTTCTTAGCTTCTGGGACTAATGAGCAGTTCTTC. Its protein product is CASSYPPGFLASGTNEQFF.

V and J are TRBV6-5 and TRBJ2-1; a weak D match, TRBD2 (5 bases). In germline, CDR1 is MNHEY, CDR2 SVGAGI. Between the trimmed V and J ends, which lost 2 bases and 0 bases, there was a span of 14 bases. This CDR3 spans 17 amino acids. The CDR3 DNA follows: TGTGCCAGCAGTTACAAGAGGGCCAGGAGCTCCTACAATGAGCAGTTCTTC. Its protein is CASSYKRARSSYNEQFF.